The 28 T cell receptor beta chains in this list originate from one sample, sequenced in a study of blood T cell repertoires in COVID-19. Assay used: immunoSEQ multiplex PCR; TCRdb lists only in-frame clones, some missing. The repertoire holds around 300,000 clones, with over 85% as singletons. Material for sequencing was PBMCs or T cells enriched from blood (not recorded which). The receptors were gathered from a woman under 40 who had recovered from COVID-19.

The chain's CDR3 is CAWSSRGGTRHEQYF. For the CDR3, the DNA is TGTGCCTGGAGCTCCCGGGGGGGAACCCGCCACGAGCAGTACTTC. The genes are TRBV30 and TRBJ2-7, with 8 bases fitting TRBD2. Germline-derived CDR1 and CDR2 are GTSNPN and SVGIG (reference sequence). This CDR3 is 15 amino acids long. After removal of 3 bases from V and 5 bases from J, the junction contained 12 bases not matched to a gene.

The CDR3 region is CASSLVLASGYTF. The CDR3 DNA sequence: TGTGCCAGCTCACTAGTCTTAGCTTCCGGCTACACCTTC. The rearrangement uses TRBV18 and TRBJ1-2, with D hard to call. CDR3 length: 13 amino acids. V lost 4 bases and J lost 8, with 14 bases in between. Germline CDR1 reads KGHSH; CDR2 reads LQKENI.

This chain uses TRBV4-1 with TRBJ1-4; 10 bases fit TRBD1. Germline CDR1 reads MGHRA; CDR2 reads YSYEKL. The CDR3 has 16 amino acids. The V segment lost 1 base and the J segment 8 bases; nucleotides outside the gene matches: 7. The DNA for the CDR3 is TGCGCCAGCAGCCAAGGGGAGAGGACAGGGGGAGAAAAACTGTTTTTT. Amino acids: CASSQGERTGGEKLFF.

The chain links TRBV25-1 to TRBJ2-7; D uncertain. V was shortened by 7 bases and J by 2 bases, with 12 bases between the two germline ends. CDR3 length: 13 amino acids. In germline, CDR1 is MGHDK, CDR2 SYGVNS. This CDR3 reads CASIPADTYEQYF. The CDR3 coding sequence is TGTGCCAGCATCCCAGCAGACACCTACGAGCAGTACTTC.

The chain joins TRBV18 to TRBJ2-5, with TRBD2 identical over 11 bases. Germline values: CDR1 KGHSH, CDR2 LQKENI. The CDR3 is 16 residues long. The V and J ends lost 4 bases and 5 bases, in that order; junction bases with no gene match: 9. DNA of the CDR3: TGTGCCAGCTCACTTATAGCGGGAGGGACTACGGAGACCCAGTACTTC. It translates to CASSLIAGGTTETQYF.

The rearrangement uses TRBV2 and TRBJ1-2; TRBD1 aligns across 7 bases. This CDR3 is built from 12 residues. Germline V gene sequence: CDR1 SNHLY, CDR2 FYNNEI. The V gene end was trimmed by 8 bases and the J gene end by 5 bases; junction bases not matched to a gene: 5. CDR3 in amino acids: CASGTASYGYTF. The CDR3 region has the DNA TGTGCCAGCGGGACAGCTAGTTATGGCTACACCTTC.

The chain recombines TRBV7-3 with TRBJ1-1; D ambiguous. V lost 0 bases to trimming and J lost 5 bases, with 7 bases between them. The CDR3 covers 13 residues. The germline CDR1 and CDR2 sequences are SGHTA and FQGTGA. CDR3 sequence reads: CASSLTATTEAFF. Written as DNA, the CDR3 is TGTGCCAGCAGCTTAACAGCGACTACTGAAGCTTTCTTT.

This clone has a single count. The rearrangement joins TRBV7-3 to TRBJ1-1; possible D gene TRBD1, 6 bases. The germline CDR1 and CDR2 sequences are SGHTA and FQGTGA. This CDR3 region has 13 residues. V was pared by 5 bases and J by 1 base, with 8 bases between. CDR3 DNA sequence: TGTGCCAGCAGCCGGGGACAGAACACTGAAGCTTTCTTT. It is translated as CASSRGQNTEAFF.

The rearrangement links TRBV6-2 or TRBV6-3 to TRBJ1-4; possibly TRBD1 for D (5 bases). The CDR3 totals 18 residues. Germline CDR1 reads MNHEY; CDR2 reads SVGEGT. With 3 bases removed from V and 5 bases from J, the gap between germline ends came to 22 bases. This CDR3 is CASSYEPGTGTRNEKLFF. The CDR3 DNA reads as TGTGCCAGCAGTTATGAACCCGGTACCGGGACTCGAAATGAAAAACTGTTTTTT.

A few counts support this clone. The V call is TRBV15, the J call TRBJ1-2; 8 bases match TRBD1. V dropped 0 bases and J dropped 4; count of bases not matched to a gene: 10. CDR1 and CDR2 from the germline V gene are LNHNV and YYDKDF (reference sequence). This CDR3 spans 17 amino acids. This CDR3 is CATSRDELTQGVYGYTF. The DNA of the CDR3 is TGTGCCACCAGCAGAGACGAACTAACACAGGGGGTCTATGGCTACACCTTC.

The chain combines TRBV10-3 with TRBJ2-7; 9 bases agree with TRBD1. V shed 1 base and J 2 bases; nucleotides not matched to a gene: 6. The CDR3 is 16 amino acids. Germline V gene sequence: CDR1 ENHRY, CDR2 SYGVKD. The CDR3 coding sequence is TGTGCCATCAGTGAGTTTTACGGGACAGGGACCTACGAGCAGTACTTC. As protein: CAISEFYGTGTYEQYF.

The chain employs TRBV27 and TRBJ2-7; 12 positions agree with TRBD2. The V gene end was trimmed by 5 bases and the J gene end by 5 bases; junction bases not matched to a gene: 10. The CDR3 has 16 amino acids. Germline loops: CDR1 MNHEY, CDR2 SMNVEV (reference sequence). CDR3: CASSPHLAGGGDEQYF. CDR3 bases: TGTGCCAGCAGTCCCCACCTAGCGGGAGGGGGCGACGAGCAGTACTTC.

The chain uses TRBV7-9 and TRBJ2-7; 7 bases agree with TRBD2. V shed 5 bases, J shed 2 bases, and the junction held 9 bases outside the gene matches. This CDR3 has 15 amino acids. Germline lookup yields CDR1 SEHNR and CDR2 FQNEAQ (reference sequence). The CDR3 here is CASSPRASGTYEQYF. DNA for the CDR3: TGTGCCAGCAGCCCGAGGGCTAGCGGAACCTACGAGCAGTACTTC.

The CDR3 DNA reads as TGTGCCAGCACCCCGGGGGGTTACAATGAGCAGTTCTTC. Its translation is CASTPGGYNEQFF. This rearrangement joins TRBV5-6 to TRBJ2-1; 7 bases fit TRBD2. V was clipped by 6 bases and J by 4 bases; unmatched bases: 4. The CDR3 loop spans 13 amino acids. Germline V gene lookup returns CDR1 SGHDT and CDR2 YYEEEE.

To note about this clone: Other DNA sequences in the same sample also yield this CDR3. The gene calls are TRBV7-2 and TRBJ1-6; D not resolved. This CDR3 comprises 13 residues. Germline V CDR1 and CDR2: SGHTA, FQGNSA. V was cut by 0 bases and J by 7 bases, with 4 bases left in between. CDR3 in DNA: TGTGCCAGCAGCTTAGCTCAAAATTCACCCCTCCACTTT. Its translation: CASSLAQNSPLHF.

CDR3 amino acids: CSVGSGKEYTEAFF. The CDR3 DNA sequence: TGCAGCGTCGGTTCCGGGAAGGAGTACACTGAAGCTTTCTTT. The chain employs TRBV29-1 and TRBJ1-1; D unresolved. The CDR3 consists of 14 residues. Trimming shortened V by 6 bases and J by 3 bases, and 17 bases separated the two germline ends. CDR1 SQVTM and CDR2 ANQGSEA come from the germline V gene. Full variable domain (rest looked up from reference TRBV29-1 and TRBJ1-1): SAVISQKPSRDICQRGTSLTIQCQVDSQVTMMFWYRQQPGQSLTLIATANQGSEATYESGFVIDKFPISRPNLTFSTLTVSNMSPEDSSIYLCSVGSGKEYTEAFFGQGTRLTVV.

The rearrangement joins TRBV5-6 to TRBJ1-1; 10 nucleotides align to TRBD1. V shed 1 base and J 3 bases; nucleotides not matched to a gene: 6. The CDR3 has 16 residues. Germline V gives CDR1 SGHDT, CDR2 YYEEEE. The CDR3 DNA is TGTGCCAGCAGCTTGTTGACAGGGGGCAAGGACACTGAAGCTTTCTTT. It codes for CASSLLTGGKDTEAFF. Together with reference TRBV5-6 and TRBJ1-1, the CDR3 gives the full variable domain: DAGVTQSPTHLIKTRGQQVTLRCSPKSGHDTVSWYQQALGQGPQFIFQYYEEEERQRGNFPDRFSGHQFPNYSSELNVNALLLGDSALYLCASSLLTGGKDTEAFFGQGTRLTVV.

The chain carries TRBV10-3 and TRBJ1-2; D might be TRBD1 (6 bases). Germline CDR1 is ENHRY and CDR2 is SYGVKD. V shed 6 bases and J shed 8 bases, with 19 bases lying between them. The CDR3 contains 14 residues. Here the CDR3 DNA reads TGTGCCATCAGCGAACGACAGGCCTGGAAAGGCTACACCTTC. It specifies CAISERQAWKGYTF.

This chain uses TRBV28 with TRBJ2-7; TRBD2 matches 10 bases. Germline V gene data show CDR1 as MDHEN and CDR2 as SYDVKM. CDR3 length: 15 residues. Trimming cost V 7 bases and J 5 bases; bases outside gene matches: 11. The CDR3 loop reads CASTPSGRVVHEQYF. The DNA for the CDR3 is TGTGCCAGCACCCCCAGCGGGAGGGTGGTCCACGAGCAGTACTTC.

This chain links TRBV5-1 with TRBJ1-3; 8 positions match TRBD1. Trimming took 3 bases from V and 4 from J; bases not matched to a gene: 6. The germline gives CDR1 SGHRS, CDR2 YFSETQ. The length of the CDR3 is 15 residues. CDR3 in amino acids: CASSYQGAGGNTIYF. The CDR3 DNA reads as TGCGCCAGCAGCTACCAGGGGGCAGGGGGAAACACCATATATTTT.

This CDR3 is CASSDSLAEVGPDTQYF. For the CDR3, the DNA is TGTGCCAGCAGCGACTCCTTGGCGGAGGTGGGCCCAGATACGCAGTATTTT. V usage is TRBV11-2 and J usage is TRBJ2-3, with D tentatively TRBD2 (5 bases). The CDR3 loop spans 17 amino acids. CDR1 is SGHAT and CDR2 is FQNNGV in the germline V gene. V lost 5 bases and J 4 bases, leaving 22 bases between the germline ends. The full variable domain, its missing parts supplied by reference TRBV11-2 and TRBJ2-3, is EAGVAQSPRYKIIEKRQSVAFWCNPISGHATLYWYQQILGQGPKLLIQFQNNGVVDDSQLPKDRFSAERLKGVDSTLKIQPAKLEDSAVYLCASSDSLAEVGPDTQYFGPGTRLTVL.

This chain uses TRBV5-8 with TRBJ2-7, with 7 bases aligning to TRBD2. Germline CDR1 reads SGHTS; CDR2 reads YDEGEE. The CDR3 sequence is 15 residues long. V dropped 0 bases and J dropped 1; count of bases not matched to a gene: 4. CDR3: CASSLASSGSYEQYF. The DNA for the CDR3 is TGTGCCAGCAGCTTGGCATCTAGCGGATCCTACGAGCAGTACTTC.

The chain couples TRBV7-9 to TRBJ1-6; 9 bases align to TRBD1. Germline trimming cut 6 bases from V and 6 bases from J; bases unmatched to any gene: 12. This CDR3 contains 17 residues. Germline V gene lookup returns CDR1 SEHNR and CDR2 FQNEAQ (reference sequence). CDR3 residues: CASRGPSGTGSNSPLHF. The CDR3, as DNA: TGTGCCAGCAGGGGACCCTCCGGGACAGGGAGTAATTCACCCCTCCACTTT.

V is TRBV28 and J is TRBJ2-7; 13 bases are a match to TRBD2. V dropped 1 base and J dropped 3; count of bases not matched to a gene: 3. CDR3 length: 16 amino acids. CDR1 is MDHEN and CDR2 is SYDVKM in the germline V gene. CDR3: CASSLSGTSGNYEQYF. The CDR3 coding sequence is TGTGCCAGCAGTTTATCTGGGACTAGCGGGAACTACGAGCAGTACTTC. Full variable domain (outside the CDR3, taken from reference TRBV28 and TRBJ2-7): DVKVTQSSRYLVKRTGEKVFLECVQDMDHENMFWYRQDPGLGLRLIYFSYDVKMKEKGDIPEGYSVSREKKERFSLILESASTNQTSMYLCASSLSGTSGNYEQYFGPGTRLTVT.

The chain uses TRBV5-5 and TRBJ2-3; D ambiguous. Germline V CDR1 and CDR2: SGHKS, YYEKEE (reference sequence). This CDR3 has 14 residues. Trimming removed 4 bases from V and 3 bases from J, with 12 bases in between. DNA for the CDR3: TGTGCCAGCAGCCAGATAAGAGCGACAGATACGCAGTATTTT. This encodes CASSQIRATDTQYF.

V usage is TRBV27 and J usage is TRBJ2-7; TRBD2 is a possible D gene (6 bases). CDR1 is MNHEY and CDR2 is SMNVEV in the germline V gene (reference sequence). The CDR3 has 13 amino acids. V dropped 4 bases and J dropped 7 bases, with 14 bases sitting between them. CDR3 sequence reads: CASSWRATEEQYF. CDR3 bases: TGTGCCAGCAGTTGGAGGGCTACGGAGGAGCAGTACTTC.

This clone was observed once. This chain connects TRBV7-2 to TRBJ2-7; 9 bases map to TRBD2. Losses at the gene ends were 0 bases for V and 7 bases for J; bases not matched to a gene: 4. The germline V gene encodes CDR1 SGHTA and CDR2 FQGNSA. This CDR3 is 14 amino acids long. CDR3 amino acids: CASSLASLAGEQYF. DNA for the CDR3: TGTGCCAGCAGCTTAGCGTCCCTAGCGGGAGAGCAGTACTTC.

Notes on this clone: Other DNA sequences in this sample translate to the same CDR3. The chain links TRBV28 to TRBJ2-5, with D maybe TRBD2 (5 bases). Germline V gives CDR1 MDHEN, CDR2 SYDVKM. The V and J ends lost 2 bases and 4 bases respectively, with 8 bases between them. This CDR3 has 13 residues. This CDR3 is CASSLAGAETQYF. The CDR3 DNA reads as TGTGCCAGCAGTTTAGCGGGCGCAGAGACCCAGTACTTC.